The clone carrying this T cell receptor beta chain appeared a few times. TCRdb independently ran MiXCR on the 5' RACE reads; one entry per CDR3 protein. There are a few hundred thousand distinct CDR3 sequences in the sample; 17% occur only once, and approximately 15% lies in the top ten. The data belong to a study of T cells after yellow fever vaccination. CDR1 and CDR2 from the germline V gene are LGHNA and YSLEER. V was clipped by 4 bases and J by 3 bases; unmatched bases: 13. The CDR3 sequence is 17 residues long. Source: PBMCs, taken about 5 days after the first yellow fever vaccination. This receptor was obtained from a man aged 18 to 29 who received the YFV17D yellow fever vaccine. The V gene is TRBV4-3, the J gene TRBJ2-3, with 7 bases identical to TRBD1. The CDR3 nucleotides are TGCGCCAGCAGCCGCCGCGAGGGGGCAGGGTGGACAGATACGCAGTATTTT. Translating it yields CASSRREGAGWTDTQYF.